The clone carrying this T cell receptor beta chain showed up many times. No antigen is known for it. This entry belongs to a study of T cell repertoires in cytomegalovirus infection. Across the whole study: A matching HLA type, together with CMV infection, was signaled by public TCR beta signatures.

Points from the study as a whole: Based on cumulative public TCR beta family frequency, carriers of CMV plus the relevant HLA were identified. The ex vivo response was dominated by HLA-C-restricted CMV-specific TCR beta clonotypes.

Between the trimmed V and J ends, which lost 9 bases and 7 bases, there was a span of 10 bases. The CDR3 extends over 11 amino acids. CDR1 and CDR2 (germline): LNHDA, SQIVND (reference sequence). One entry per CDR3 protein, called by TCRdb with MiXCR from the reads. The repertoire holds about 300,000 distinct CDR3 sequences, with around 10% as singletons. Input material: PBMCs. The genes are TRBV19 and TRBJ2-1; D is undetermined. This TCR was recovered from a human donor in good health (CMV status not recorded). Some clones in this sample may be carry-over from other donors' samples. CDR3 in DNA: TGTGCCAGCAGCTTAGTTAATGAGCAGTTCTTC. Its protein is CASSLVNEQFF.